This record covers a single T cell receptor beta chain. This clonotype was seen only a few times. The antigen this receptor binds is unknown. This may come from a read error, since a much larger clone is one base off. The source of the sample is a study of blood T cells in healthy people across ages (dated by TCRdb to about 2015). Broadly, across the study: In model experiments, roughly one uniquely barcoded TCR beta cDNA molecule per two T cells was captured by template switching. Donors were grouped into four age groups: young (average roughly 15 years), middle-aged (roughly 37), aged (approximately 67) and long-lived (82). The study measured age-related changes in TCR beta repertoire diversity using deep sequencing normalized with unique cDNA molecular identifiers. To avoid experimental bias, donors of different ages were randomly spread across the sequencing lanes. Using the same blood draw, the study looked at two additional independent replicas of 1 million unique cDNA reads for two donors, one aged 18 to 29 and the other aged 80 or older. Beyond this particular receptor, the publication reports: Estimates of total diversity based on one million sequenced T cells were considered lower bounds and underestimates. Because profiling used bulk unsorted PBMCs, naive and antigen-experienced compartments could not be compared conclusively. As age increased, observed TCR beta diversity per million T cells dropped in a roughly linear way, and a significant reduction was already evident by age 40. Compared with the aged group, the long-lived group had more naive CD4+ T cells, fewer expanded clones and increased TCR diversity, a pattern suggesting age selection. The percentage of naive T cells measured by flow cytometry correlated strongly with observed TCR beta diversity. Because the CMV infection status of the donors was unknown, age-related changes in expanded clonotypes may potentially have been confounded.

The donors were a few dozen Caucasian individuals from Russia, aged about 6 to 100 years, who were systemically healthy. Roughly 9 milliliters of peripheral blood were drawn from each donor into EDTA-treated Vacutainer tubes. PBMCs were isolated by Ficoll-Paque density-gradient centrifugation, with at least 6 million obtained per sample. Trizol reagent was used to extract total RNA from PBMCs, with at least 6 micrograms per sample. For every donor, flow cytometry on a PBMC aliquot measured the percentage of naive CD45RAhigh/CD27high T cells. Libraries were built with 5' RACE. Sequencing used an Illumina HiSeq 2500. A second PCR of about 6 to 12 cycles was run with a J-beta primer mix and a sample-barcoded 5' primer. A unique molecular identifier was introduced onto each TCR beta cDNA molecule by a template-switch 5' adaptor carrying 12 random nucleotides. At least 3 million CDR3-containing paired-end reads were obtained from each sample. First-strand cDNA synthesis was performed from all RNA using the Mint cDNA synthesis kit, with priming by a TRBC-specific oligonucleotide. Following uracil-DNA glycosylase treatment, all cDNA underwent a first 18-cycle PCR with the universal primers M1SS and BC2_uni_R. The original methods were these. For normalization, 1 million high-quality reads, each with a distinct molecular identifier, were randomly selected from each sample. Reads sharing molecular identifiers were discarded rather than binned into consensus sequences. CDR3 identification, clonotype clustering and error correction used MiTCR with a Q25 quality threshold and the strictest error-elimination algorithm. A nonparametric unseen species model with Euler transformation was used to estimate lower-bound total TCR beta diversity. TCRdb took the public reads, trimmed them with fastp at Q25, ran MiXCR for clone calling and kept in-frame beta chains. CDR3 protein duplicates are merged, each entry listing the most common genes and DNA. The authors' filters were not applied to this entry. The sample has about 670,000 distinct CDR3 sequences on record, about 50% of them singletons. The ten most abundant clones make up around an eighth of the sample.

Between the V and J ends, shortened by 6 bases and 2 bases respectively, the junction contains 8 bases. The CDR3 runs 13 residues from the cysteine to the phenylalanine. Left in the record is the CDR3 DNA by itself, 39 bases read in frame from the first base. The TCR was taken from a woman aged 80 or over in good health. The receptor chain draws on TRBV12-3 or TRBV12-4 and TRBJ2-4, with no confident D gene call. Material for sequencing was blood. The nucleotide sequence reads as follows: TGTGCCAGCAGCCGTCACTCCAAAAACATTCAGTACTTC. This gives the protein CASSRHSKNIQYF.